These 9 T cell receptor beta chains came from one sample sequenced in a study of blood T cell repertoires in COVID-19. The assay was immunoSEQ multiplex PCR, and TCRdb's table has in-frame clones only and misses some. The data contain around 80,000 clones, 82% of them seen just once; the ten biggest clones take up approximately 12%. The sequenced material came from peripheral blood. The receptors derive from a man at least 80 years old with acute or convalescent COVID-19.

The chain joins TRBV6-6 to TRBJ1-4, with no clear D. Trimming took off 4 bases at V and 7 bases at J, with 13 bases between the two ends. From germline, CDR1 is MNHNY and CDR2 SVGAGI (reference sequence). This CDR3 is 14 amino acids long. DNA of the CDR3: TGTGCCAGCAGTTGGCCTAGTGGAGGTGAAAAACTGTTTTTT. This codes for CASSWPSGGEKLFF.

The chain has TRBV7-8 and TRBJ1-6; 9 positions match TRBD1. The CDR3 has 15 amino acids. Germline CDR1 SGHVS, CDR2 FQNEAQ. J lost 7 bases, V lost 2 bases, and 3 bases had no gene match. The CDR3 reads CASSLTGGRNSPLHF. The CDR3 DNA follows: TGTGCCAGCAGCTTAACAGGGGGCAGGAATTCACCCCTCCACTTT.

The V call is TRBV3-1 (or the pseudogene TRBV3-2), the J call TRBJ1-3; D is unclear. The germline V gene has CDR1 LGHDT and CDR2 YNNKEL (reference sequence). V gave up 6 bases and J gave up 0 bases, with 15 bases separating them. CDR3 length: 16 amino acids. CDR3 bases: TGTGCCAGCAGAAGCCGGGTCCTGAGCTCTGGAAACACCATATATTTT. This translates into CASRSRVLSSGNTIYF.

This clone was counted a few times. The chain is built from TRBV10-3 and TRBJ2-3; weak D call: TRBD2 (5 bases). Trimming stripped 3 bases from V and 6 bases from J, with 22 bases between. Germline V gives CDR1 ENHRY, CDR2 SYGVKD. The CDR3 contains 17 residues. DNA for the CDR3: TGTGCCATCAGTGACACAGAGGGCCACACCTCACGGGATACGCAGTATTTT. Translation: CAISDTEGHTSRDTQYF.

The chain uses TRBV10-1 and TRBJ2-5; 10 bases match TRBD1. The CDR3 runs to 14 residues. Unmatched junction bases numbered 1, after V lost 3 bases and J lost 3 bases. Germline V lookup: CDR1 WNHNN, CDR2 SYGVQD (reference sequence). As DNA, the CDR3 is TGCGCCAGCAGTGAAGGGACAGGGGAAGAGACCCAGTACTTC. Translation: CASSEGTGEETQYF.

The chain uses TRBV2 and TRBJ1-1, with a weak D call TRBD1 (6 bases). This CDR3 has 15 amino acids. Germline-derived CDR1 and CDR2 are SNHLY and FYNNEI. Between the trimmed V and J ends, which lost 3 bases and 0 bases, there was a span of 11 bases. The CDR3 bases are TGTGCCAGCAGTGATGCCAGGGGCATGAACACTGAAGCTTTCTTT. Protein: CASSDARGMNTEAFF.

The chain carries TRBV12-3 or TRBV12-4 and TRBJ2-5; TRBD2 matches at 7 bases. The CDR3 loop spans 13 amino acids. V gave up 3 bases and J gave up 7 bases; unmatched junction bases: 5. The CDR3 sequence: CASSLSGRGTQYF. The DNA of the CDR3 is TGTGCCAGCAGTTTGTCAGGGAGGGGGACCCAGTACTTC.

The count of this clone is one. Here the CDR3 reads CASSALGTGGSGSYGYTF. The CDR3 region has the DNA TGTGCCAGCAGCGCGCTCGGCACAGGGGGTTCCGGTAGCTATGGCTACACCTTC. The chain carries TRBV2 and TRBJ1-2; TRBD1 agrees at 8 bases. Trimming removed 6 bases from V and 4 bases from J; junction bases left unmatched: 19. Germline V lookup: CDR1 SNHLY, CDR2 FYNNEI. CDR3 length: 18 amino acids.

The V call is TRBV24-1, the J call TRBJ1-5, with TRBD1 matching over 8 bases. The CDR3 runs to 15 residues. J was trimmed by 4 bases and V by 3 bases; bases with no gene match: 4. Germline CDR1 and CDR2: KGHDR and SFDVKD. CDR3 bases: TGTGCCACCAGTGATGGACAGGGATTGAATCAGCCCCAGCATTTT. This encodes CATSDGQGLNQPQHF.